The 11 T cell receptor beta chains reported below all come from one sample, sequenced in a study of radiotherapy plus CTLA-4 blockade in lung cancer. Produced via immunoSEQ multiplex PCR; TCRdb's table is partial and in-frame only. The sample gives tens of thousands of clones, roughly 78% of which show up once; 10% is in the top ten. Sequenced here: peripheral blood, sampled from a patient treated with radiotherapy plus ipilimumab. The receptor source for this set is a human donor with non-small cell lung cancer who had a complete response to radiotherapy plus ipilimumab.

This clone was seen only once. CDR3 protein: CASSPDQTGGTGYTF. CDR3 sequence (DNA): TGTGCCAGCTCACCCGACCAGACAGGGGGAACTGGCTACACCTTC. The chain has TRBV18 and TRBJ1-2, with 9 bases lining up with TRBD1. The trim removed 3 bases at V and 7 bases at J, leaving 9 bases unmatched. CDR1 is KGHSH, CDR2 LQKENI, per germline. The CDR3 sequence is 15 residues long. Filled out from reference TRBV18 and TRBJ1-2, the complete variable domain reads NAGVMQNPRHLVRRRGQEARLRCSPMKGHSHVYWYRQLPEEGLKFMVYLQKENIIDESGMPKERFSAEFPKEGPSILRIQQVVRGDSAAYFCASSPDQTGGTGYTFGSGTRLTVV.

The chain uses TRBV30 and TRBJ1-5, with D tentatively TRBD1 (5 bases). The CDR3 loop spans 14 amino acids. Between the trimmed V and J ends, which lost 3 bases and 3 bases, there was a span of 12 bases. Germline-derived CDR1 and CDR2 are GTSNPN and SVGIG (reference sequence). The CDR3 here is CAWSDPRANQPQHF. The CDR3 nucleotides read TGTGCCTGGAGCGATCCCAGGGCCAATCAGCCCCAGCATTTT.

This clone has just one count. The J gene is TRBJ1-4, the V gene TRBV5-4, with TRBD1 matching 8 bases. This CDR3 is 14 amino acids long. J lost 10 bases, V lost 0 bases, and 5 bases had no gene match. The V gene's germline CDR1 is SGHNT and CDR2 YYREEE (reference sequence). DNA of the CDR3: TGTGCCAGCAGCTTGGGGGGACAGGCAGGAAAACTGTTTTTT. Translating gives CASSLGGQAGKLFF.

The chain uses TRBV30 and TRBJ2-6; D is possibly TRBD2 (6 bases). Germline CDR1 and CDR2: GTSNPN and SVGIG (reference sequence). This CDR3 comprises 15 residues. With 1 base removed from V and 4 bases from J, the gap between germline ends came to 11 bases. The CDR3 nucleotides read TGTGCCTGGAGTGCTGGAGGGACCGGGGCCAACGTCCTGACTTTC. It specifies CAWSAGGTGANVLTF.

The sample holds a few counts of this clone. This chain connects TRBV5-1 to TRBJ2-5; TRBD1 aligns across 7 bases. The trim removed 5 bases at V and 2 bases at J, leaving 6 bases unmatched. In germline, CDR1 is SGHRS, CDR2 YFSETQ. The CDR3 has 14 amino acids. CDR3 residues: CASRTGQLQETQYF. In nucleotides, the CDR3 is TGCGCCAGCAGAACGGGACAGCTACAAGAGACCCAGTACTTC.

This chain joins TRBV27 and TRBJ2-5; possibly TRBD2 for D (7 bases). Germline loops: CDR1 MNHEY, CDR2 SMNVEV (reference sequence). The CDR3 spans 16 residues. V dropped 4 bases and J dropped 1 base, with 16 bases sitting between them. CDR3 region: CASSSWGGGSQETQYF. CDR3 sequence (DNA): TGTGCCAGCAGTTCCTGGGGAGGGGGGTCCCAAGAGACCCAGTACTTC.

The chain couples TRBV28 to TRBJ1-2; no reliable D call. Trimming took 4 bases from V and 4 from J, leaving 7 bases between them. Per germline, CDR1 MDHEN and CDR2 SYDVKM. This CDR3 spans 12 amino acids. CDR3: CASSSFRYGYTF. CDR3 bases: TGTGCCAGCAGTTCCTTCCGCTATGGCTACACCTTC.

Here the CDR3 DNA reads TGTGCCAGCAGTTTGATGGGGGCCTCTGGGGCCAACGTCCTGACTTTC. This translates into CASSLMGASGANVLTF. V gene TRBV6-5 combines with J gene TRBJ2-6; possibly TRBD1 for D (6 bases). CDR3 length: 16 amino acids. V lost 4 bases and J lost 0, with 10 bases in between. Germline CDR1 and CDR2: MNHEY and SVGAGI.

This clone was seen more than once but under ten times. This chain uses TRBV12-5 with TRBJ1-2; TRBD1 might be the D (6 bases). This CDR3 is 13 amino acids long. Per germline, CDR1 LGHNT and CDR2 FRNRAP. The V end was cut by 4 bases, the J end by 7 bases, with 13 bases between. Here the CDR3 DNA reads TGTGCTAGTGGTTCGCTACAGGGTATTGGCTACACCTTC. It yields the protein CASGSLQGIGYTF.

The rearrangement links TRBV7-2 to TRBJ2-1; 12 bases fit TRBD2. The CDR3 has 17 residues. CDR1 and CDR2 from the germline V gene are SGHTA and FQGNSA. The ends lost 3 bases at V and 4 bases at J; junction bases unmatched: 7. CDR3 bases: TGTGCCAGCAGCTTCAGACTAGCGGGGGACGGATACAATGAGCAGTTCTTC. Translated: CASSFRLAGDGYNEQFF.

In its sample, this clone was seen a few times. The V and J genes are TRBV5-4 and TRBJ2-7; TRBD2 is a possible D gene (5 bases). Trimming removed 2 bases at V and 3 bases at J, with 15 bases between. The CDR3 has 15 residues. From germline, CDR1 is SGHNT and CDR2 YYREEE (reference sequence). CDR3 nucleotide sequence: TGTGCCAGCAGCTTCCAATTTGGACTCAACTACGAGCAGTACTTC. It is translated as CASSFQFGLNYEQYF.